This T cell receptor beta chain appears in the sequencing data of a study of blood T cell repertoires in COVID-19. In the study overall: Italy, Spain and the United States were the sources of the convalescent and acute COVID-19 samples. Sample material is recorded as cDNA or gDNA derived from T cells, B-cell-depleted T cells, or PBMCs.

Deletions cut 0 bases from V and 11 bases from J, with 16 bases between. Germline-derived CDR1 and CDR2 are SGHAT and FQNNGV. This CDR3 has 14 amino acids. Authors' analysis steps: Counts of nucleated cells, estimated from reference gene primer amplification, were obtained. Libraries were prepared by immunoSEQ multiplex PCR; TCRdb keeps only in-frame clonotypes and omits some of them. V, J and clone size reflect that table, while D and trimming were determined from the DNA. Among about 310,000 clones listed, around 90% were seen once. The source is a man aged 50 or older with active or convalescent COVID-19. The gene calls are TRBV11-2 and TRBJ1-1; possibly TRBD1 for D (6 bases). The specimen was peripheral blood. The CDR3 loop reads CASSLETGIGVAFF. CDR3 nucleotide sequence: TGTGCCAGCAGCTTAGAAACAGGGATCGGAGTGGCTTTCTTT.